These T cell receptor beta chains were read from a single sample in a study of a mutant IDH1 vaccine in newly diagnosed glioma. Assay used: immunoSEQ multiplex PCR; TCRdb lists only in-frame clones, some missing. Counted here are approximately 37,000 clones, approximately 82% occurring once; the ten biggest clones make up over 15%. These receptors are not linked to any known antigen. Sample: PBMCs, taken from a glioma patient whose treatment included an IDH1 peptide vaccine. The receptors were sampled from a man in his late teens or twenties with glioma. Some clones in this sample may be carry-over from other donors' samples. Both conserved end residues are part of each CDR3. Fields, in order: clone size, CDR3 length, D gene, V gene, J gene, CDR3 DNA, CDR3 protein. D genes are given only for firm matches. The size field is filled for only some rows; it gives once, few, many or a size class.

NA	13	NA	TRBV6-6	TRBJ1-1	TGTGCCAGCAGTTACGGAGGGGCTGGTTGGGCTTTCTTT	CASSYGGAGWAFF
NA	13	NA	TRBV5-1	TRBJ1-2	TGCGCCAGCAGCTTGGAAGGGGGCTATGGCTACACCTTC	CASSLEGGYGYTF
once	15	NA	TRBV18	TRBJ1-1	TGTGCCAGCTCACCAATCGGCCAGATGAACACTGAAGCTTTCTTT	CASSPIGQMNTEAFF
NA	14	NA	TRBV5-8	TRBJ1-5	TGTGCCAGCAGCTTTCGGGGGGGTCATCAGCCCCAGCATTTT	CASSFRGGHQPQHF
NA	14	NA	TRBV30	TRBJ1-6	TGTGCCTGGAGGTCCATGGGTAGTAGTTCACCCCTCCACTTT	CAWRSMGSSSPLHF
NA	15	TRBD1	TRBV4-3	TRBJ1-4	TGCGCCAGCAGCCAAGCAGGACAGGGAAGGGAAAAACTGTTTTTT	CASSQAGQGREKLFF
NA	11	NA	TRBV2	TRBJ1-2	TGTGCTACCACAGATAACTATGGCTACACCTTC	CATTDNYGYTF
NA	14	NA	TRBV5-6	TRBJ1-5	TGTGCCAGCAGCTTGGGAGCAGTCAATCAGCCCCAGCATTTT	CASSLGAVNQPQHF
NA	15	NA	TRBV19	TRBJ1-6	TGTGCCAGTAGATTACAGGGATTAGAAAATTCACCCCTCCACTTT	CASRLQGLENSPLHF
NA	14	NA	TRBV5-1	TRBJ2-1	TGCGCCAGCAGCTTGAACGGTATCTACAATGAGCAGTTCTTC	CASSLNGIYNEQFF
NA	12	NA	TRBV4-3	TRBJ2-7	TGCGCCAGCAGCCAAGGGGCGGGGGAGCAGTACTTC	CASSQGAGEQYF
NA	15	TRBD1	TRBV5-6	TRBJ2-1	TGTGCCAGCAGGGGGACAGGGCGGCAAGTCAATGAGCAGTTCTTC	CASRGTGRQVNEQFF
NA	15	TRBD1	TRBV5-1	TRBJ1-2	TGCGCCAGCAGCGTATCGAGGACAGGGAGATATGGCTACACCTTC	CASSVSRTGRYGYTF
NA	16	NA	TRBV6-1	TRBJ2-1	TGTGCCAGCAGTGAAGTCGGGGGAGCACATTACAATGAGCAGTTCTTC	CASSEVGGAHYNEQFF
NA	15	TRBD2	TRBV30	TRBJ2-5	TGTGCCTGGAGTACTAGCGGGAGCCCTGGGGAGACCCAGTACTTC	CAWSTSGSPGETQYF
NA	14	NA	TRBV5-1	TRBJ1-1	TGCGCCAGCAGCTTTGAGTTCTCGGGCACTGAAGCTTTCTTT	CASSFEFSGTEAFF
NA	13	NA	TRBV5-4	TRBJ1-1	TGTGCCAGCAGCGAACACCTGAACACTGAAGCTTTCTTT	CASSEHLNTEAFF
NA	15	TRBD1	TRBV4-2	TRBJ1-2	TGTGCCAGCAGCCCCTGGACAGGAGCTAACTATGGCTACACCTTC	CASSPWTGANYGYTF
once	18	TRBD1	TRBV19	TRBJ2-7	TGTGCCAGTAGATCTTCCCTCCGGGACAGTTCCACCCCTTACGAGCAGTACTTC	CASRSSLRDSSTPYEQYF
NA	15	TRBD1	TRBV29-1	TRBJ1-2	TGCAGCGTACGACAGGAGGGACAGGGCGTCTATGGCTACACCTTC	CSVRQEGQGVYGYTF
NA	17	NA	TRBV4-3	TRBJ1-5	TGCGCCAGCAGCCAAGATCCGGCCGAATATAGCAATCAGCCCCAGCATTTT	CASSQDPAEYSNQPQHF
NA	14	NA	TRBV4-1	TRBJ1-1	TGCGCCAGCAGCCAAGTACGTGGGCGGACTGAAGCTTTCTTT	CASSQVRGRTEAFF
few	16	NA	TRBV30	TRBJ1-6	TGTGCCTGGATTCTGAAGGGGACGGGACTTAATTCACCCCTCCACTTT	CAWILKGTGLNSPLHF
NA	11	NA	TRBV7-9	TRBJ2-7	TGTGCCAGCAGCCTGACAGACGTTAGGGACTTC	CASSLTDVRDF
NA	14	NA	TRBV30	TRBJ1-2	TGTGCCTGGAGTATCGGGGCAGCTAACTATGGCTACACCTTC	CAWSIGAANYGYTF
NA	14	TRBD2	TRBV14	TRBJ2-7	TGTGCCAGCAGCCAGGCGGGAGAACGCTACGAGCAGTACTTC	CASSQAGERYEQYF
NA	12	NA	TRBV30	TRBJ1-3	TGTGCCTGTTCTGATGCCGGAAACACCATATATTTT	CACSDAGNTIYF
NA	14	NA	TRBV6-5	TRBJ1-1	TGTGCCAGCATCCAGGACAGCGCGAACACTGAAGCTTTCTTT	CASIQDSANTEAFF
NA	16	TRBD1	TRBV10-3	TRBJ1-1	TGTGCCATCGGGAACAGGGGAACCTTCATGAACACTGAAGCTTTCTTT	CAIGNRGTFMNTEAFF
NA	14	TRBD1	TRBV5-4	TRBJ1-3	TGTGCCAGCAGCCCCAGGGGGTACGGAAACACCATATATTTT	CASSPRGYGNTIYF
NA	15	TRBD1	TRBV5-6	TRBJ1-1	TGTGCCAGCAGCTTACAAAGACAGGGCCGGACTGAAGCTTTCTTT	CASSLQRQGRTEAFF
NA	16	TRBD2	TRBV19	TRBJ2-4	TGTGCCAGTAGTATACTGGGACTAGCGGGGGAAAACATTCAGTACTTC	CASSILGLAGENIQYF
NA	14	NA	TRBV6-5	TRBJ2-3	TGTGCCAGCAGTTTGAGCTCTAGCACAGATACGCAGTATTTT	CASSLSSSTDTQYF
NA	14	NA	TRBV6-1	TRBJ1-2	TGTGCCAGCAGTGAAATATCTGGGGCCTATGGCTACACCTTC	CASSEISGAYGYTF
NA	16	NA	TRBV6-6	TRBJ1-5	TGTGCCAGCAGTTACTTAACAGTCGATAGCAATCAGCCCCAGCATTTT	CASSYLTVDSNQPQHF
NA	15	NA	TRBV4-3	TRBJ2-7	TGCGCCAGCAGCCAAGATGTTGCTAGCCTGTACGAGCAGTACTTC	CASSQDVASLYEQYF